These 31 T cell receptor beta chains came from one sample sequenced in a study of blood T cell repertoires in COVID-19 (dated by TCRdb to the early 2020s). Library generation was performed with the immunoSEQ multiplex PCR assay. Held by TCRdb, this immuneACCESS table contains in-frame sequences only and omits some clones. Under half of the omission traces to an unresolved V gene where checked; the cause of the rest is unknown. A total of about 96,000 clones appear in this sample, approximately 84% of them only once. Jointly, the top ten make up around a sixth of the sample. Material: peripheral blood. The receptors here all came from a woman aged 55-69 years with acute or convalescent COVID-19.

This clone came up once. V usage is TRBV28 and J usage is TRBJ2-7; D might be TRBD1 (6 bases). The germline CDR1 and CDR2 sequences are MDHEN and SYDVKM. CDR3 length: 13 amino acids. V was shortened by 2 bases and J by 2 bases, with 7 bases between the two germline ends. CDR3 coding DNA: TGTGCCAGCAGTTTAGGGGGCACCTACGAGCAGTACTTC. Translated: CASSLGGTYEQYF.

This clone appeared once. CDR3 bases: TGCGCCAGCAGCCAAGGCTATAACAGGGGAGAGCCCCAGCATTTT. It is translated as CASSQGYNRGEPQHF. This sequence joins TRBV4-1 and TRBJ1-5; 7 bases match TRBD1. Germline V gene data show CDR1 as MGHRA and CDR2 as YSYEKL. CDR3 length equals 15 residues. V lost 1 base to trimming and J lost 8 bases; unmatched junction nucleotides: 8.

In DNA, the CDR3 is TGTGCCAGCGGCAGGGTCCGCGCCGGCACTGAAGCTTTCTTT. Protein product: CASGRVRAGTEAFF. The chain is built from TRBV11-1 and TRBJ1-1, with D tentatively TRBD1 (5 bases). Germline V lookup: CDR1 SGHAT, CDR2 FQDESV (reference sequence). CDR3 length: 14 residues. The ends were cut back, 8 bases at V and 4 bases at J, with 17 bases in the middle.

The chain employs TRBV5-1 and TRBJ1-5; TRBD1 is a possible D gene (5 bases). CDR1 and CDR2 from the germline V gene are SGHRS and YFSETQ. This CDR3 spans 16 amino acids. Trimming stripped 4 bases from V and 2 bases from J, with 16 bases between. The CDR3 sequence: CASSPLGGTGNQPQHF. CDR3 nucleotides: TGCGCCAGCAGCCCATTGGGGGGTACGGGCAATCAGCCCCAGCATTTT.

V usage is TRBV4-3 and J usage is TRBJ1-4; the D gene is possibly TRBD1 (5 bases). CDR3 size: 14 residues. V gave up 4 bases and J gave up 7 bases, with 13 bases separating them. Germline assignment: CDR1 LGHNA and CDR2 YSLEER. The CDR3 region is CASSRGPEGEKLFF. The CDR3 coding sequence is TGCGCCAGCAGCCGGGGCCCCGAAGGTGAAAAACTGTTTTTT.

This chain joins TRBV5-4 and TRBJ1-3; D may be TRBD1 (6 bases). V gave up 4 bases and J gave up 2 bases, with 10 bases separating them. Per germline, CDR1 SGHNT and CDR2 YYREEE (reference sequence). This CDR3 has 14 residues. Here the CDR3 DNA reads TGTGCCAGCAGCGATACAGGGACTGGAAACACCATATATTTT. Its protein product is CASSDTGTGNTIYF.

The chain couples TRBV4-1 to TRBJ2-5; 11 bases line up with TRBD2. The CDR3 covers 16 residues. Trimming removed 1 base from V and 2 bases from J; junction bases left unmatched: 3. Germline CDR1 is MGHRA and CDR2 is YSYEKL. The CDR3 loop is CASSQVSSGGQETQYF. The CDR3, as DNA: TGCGCCAGCAGCCAAGTGTCTAGCGGGGGGCAAGAGACCCAGTACTTC.

The chain carries TRBV7-2 and TRBJ1-5; tentatively, D is TRBD1 (6 bases). Germline CDR1 reads SGHTA; CDR2 reads FQGNSA. Trimming took 2 bases from V and 3 from J, leaving 14 bases between them. The CDR3 runs 16 residues. CDR3 DNA sequence: TGTGCCAGCAGCTTAATCGGGGCAGGGGACAATCAGCCCCAGCATTTT. This gives the protein CASSLIGAGDNQPQHF.

The chain links TRBV30 to TRBJ1-1; TRBD1 agrees at 8 bases. Germline CDR1 GTSNPN, CDR2 SVGIG (reference sequence). J gave up 3 bases and V 2 bases, and 8 bases lay outside the gene matches. This CDR3 spans 15 amino acids. The CDR3 sequence: CAWSNGQGRYTEAFF. CDR3 in DNA: TGTGCCTGGAGTAACGGACAGGGAAGGTACACTGAAGCTTTCTTT.

This clone was counted ten times or more. This rearrangement joins TRBV9 to TRBJ1-6; 7 positions agree with TRBD1. This CDR3 spans 15 amino acids. The V segment lost 4 bases and the J segment 7 bases; nucleotides outside the gene matches: 8. The germline CDR1 and CDR2 sequences are SGDLS and YYNGEE. The CDR3 DNA reads as TGTGCCAGCAGCCAAACCGGGACAGAGAATTCACCCCTCCACTTT. Its protein is CASSQTGTENSPLHF.

The chain combines TRBV5-1 with TRBJ1-4; possibly TRBD1 for D (6 bases). Germline CDR1 SGHRS, CDR2 YFSETQ. V lost 2 bases, J lost 4 bases, and 18 bases lay in between. The CDR3 covers 17 residues. The CDR3 is CASSLGTLTGSNEKLFF. DNA of the CDR3: TGCGCCAGCAGCTTAGGAACATTAACAGGGAGTAATGAAAAACTGTTTTTT.

The chain links TRBV10-1 to TRBJ1-1; 7 bases are shared with TRBD1. The CDR3 has 15 amino acids. Trimming cost V 0 bases and J 3 bases; bases outside gene matches: 4. CDR1 and CDR2 (germline): WNHNN, SYGVQD (reference sequence). The CDR3, as DNA: TGCGCCAGCAGTGAGTCGGGGGACAGATACACTGAAGCTTTCTTT. It specifies CASSESGDRYTEAFF.

The chain employs TRBV3-1 (or the pseudogene TRBV3-2) and TRBJ1-5, with 10 bases identical to TRBD1. Losses at the gene ends were 5 bases for V and 0 bases for J; bases not matched to a gene: 16. The CDR3 is 20 amino acids. CDR1 and CDR2 (germline): LGHDT, YNNKEL (reference sequence). The CDR3, as DNA: TGTGCCAGCAGCACGCTCAGACAGGGGGCCGAGGTTTATAGCAATCAGCCCCAGCATTTT. Protein product: CASSTLRQGAEVYSNQPQHF.

The chain couples TRBV3-1 (or the pseudogene TRBV3-2) to TRBJ2-7; the D gene is possibly TRBD1 (5 bases). The V gene lost 0 bases and the J gene lost 0 bases, with 24 bases spanning the gap. The CDR3 extends over 20 amino acids. Germline V lookup: CDR1 LGHDT, CDR2 YNNKEL (reference sequence). The DNA for the CDR3 is TGTGCCAGCAGCCAAGATCCGGCAGGGAACGAACCACCTATCTCCTACGAGCAGTACTTC. Its protein product is CASSQDPAGNEPPISYEQYF.

This clone was detected only once. J is TRBJ2-7 and V is TRBV11-2; TRBD2 matches at 14 bases. Germline values: CDR1 SGHAT, CDR2 FQNNGV. The CDR3 loop spans 15 amino acids. V dropped 3 bases and J dropped 5; count of bases not matched to a gene: 3. CDR3 in DNA: TGTGCCAGCAGCTTCAAGGGACTAGCGGGAGACGAGCAGTACTTC. Protein: CASSFKGLAGDEQYF.

As for this clone: Other DNA sequences of this sample code for an identical CDR3. V gene TRBV11-2 combines with J gene TRBJ1-5; D not certain. The V end lost 0 bases, the J end lost 7 bases, and 7 bases lay between the germline ends. Germline V gives CDR1 SGHAT, CDR2 FQNNGV. The CDR3 extends over 13 amino acids. The CDR3 sequence is CASSLDRGQPQHF. The CDR3 DNA reads TGTGCCAGCAGCTTAGATCGGGGACAGCCCCAGCATTTT. Combining the CDR3 with reference TRBV11-2 and TRBJ1-5 gives the whole variable domain EAGVAQSPRYKIIEKRQSVAFWCNPISGHATLYWYQQILGQGPKLLIQFQNNGVVDDSQLPKDRFSAERLKGVDSTLKIQPAKLEDSAVYLCASSLDRGQPQHFGDGTRLSIL.

This rearrangement joins TRBV30 to TRBJ1-5, with 8 nucleotides matching TRBD1. Unmatched junction bases numbered 5, after V lost 3 bases and J lost 1 base. This CDR3 comprises 15 residues. Germline-derived CDR1 and CDR2 are GTSNPN and SVGIG (reference sequence). The CDR3 coding sequence is TGTGCCTGGAGCAGAGGACAGGGAAGCAATCAGCCCCAGCATTTT. Translating gives CAWSRGQGSNQPQHF.

The chain uses TRBV19 and TRBJ2-6; the D gene is possibly TRBD2 (5 bases). V was cut by 3 bases and J by 0 bases, with 15 bases left in between. Germline assignment: CDR1 LNHDA and CDR2 SQIVND (reference sequence). CDR3 length: 18 amino acids. The CDR3 coding sequence is TGTGCCAGTAGTATTTATCCGGGATTGGACTCTGGGGCCAACGTCCTGACTTTC. It specifies CASSIYPGLDSGANVLTF.

The chain recombines TRBV14 with TRBJ1-6, with 7 positions matching TRBD1. Germline V lookup: CDR1 SGHDN, CDR2 FVKESK. V trimming: 0 bases; J trimming: 10 bases; junction bases outside the gene matches: 3. The CDR3 spans 14 residues. The CDR3 sequence is CASSQDGGGSPLHF. The CDR3 nucleotides read TGTGCCAGCAGCCAAGATGGAGGGGGCTCACCCCTCCACTTT.

Only a few counts were recorded for this clone. The V and J genes are TRBV5-6 and TRBJ2-7; 8 nucleotides line up with TRBD2. The length of the CDR3 is 12 residues. Germline assignment: CDR1 SGHDT and CDR2 YYEEEE. V lost 3 bases to trimming and J lost 11 bases; unmatched junction nucleotides: 7. The CDR3 nucleotides are TGTGCCAGCAGCTACCGGGAGGGGCAGGAGTACTTC. Its protein is CASSYREGQEYF.

The rearrangement links TRBV9 to TRBJ1-3; D call uncertain. CDR1 is SGDLS and CDR2 is YYNGEE in the germline V gene. This CDR3 is 15 amino acids long. V lost 1 base and J 0 bases, leaving 8 bases between the germline ends. The DNA of the CDR3 is TGTGCCAGCAGCGTATCCCCCGGCTCTGGAAACACCATATATTTT. Its protein is CASSVSPGSGNTIYF.

The chain couples TRBV19 to TRBJ1-2; maybe TRBD1 (5 bases). The CDR3 contains 14 residues. V dropped 5 bases and J dropped 6 bases, with 16 bases sitting between them. Germline-derived CDR1 and CDR2 are LNHDA and SQIVND (reference sequence). CDR3 region: CASSLLVTANGYTF. The CDR3, as DNA: TGTGCCAGTAGTCTTCTGGTGACAGCTAATGGCTACACCTTC.

This clone has a handful of counts. The genes are TRBV4-1 and TRBJ2-7; tentatively, D is TRBD2 (7 bases). The CDR3 sequence is 16 residues long. The germline V gene encodes CDR1 MGHRA and CDR2 YSYEKL. V lost 1 base to trimming and J lost 0 bases, with 13 bases between them. The CDR3 DNA sequence: TGCGCCAGCAGCCAAGGGGGGGAGGGGGACTCCTACGAGCAGTACTTC. Protein product: CASSQGGEGDSYEQYF.

This rearrangement joins TRBV6-5 to TRBJ1-5; D uncertain. The CDR3 covers 14 residues. V gave up 6 bases and J gave up 9 bases, with 18 bases separating them. Germline V CDR1 and CDR2: MNHEY, SVGAGI. The CDR3 coding sequence is TGTGCCAGCAGAGATCCGGGGTCCCCTCGGCCCCAGCATTTT. Its translation: CASRDPGSPRPQHF.

There are a few counts of this clone. The gene calls are TRBV3-1 (or the pseudogene TRBV3-2) and TRBJ2-7; 8 bases align to TRBD2. This CDR3 is 16 amino acids long. Germline values: CDR1 LGHDT, CDR2 YNNKEL (reference sequence). V was pared by 0 bases and J by 7 bases, with 11 bases of the junction left unmatched. The CDR3 is CASSQDRVGGAGEQYF. As DNA, the CDR3 is TGTGCCAGCAGCCAAGATCGTGTCGGGGGGGCCGGGGAGCAGTACTTC.

This chain links TRBV2 with TRBJ2-3; 12 bases map to TRBD2. The length of the CDR3 is 16 residues. The V gene's germline CDR1 is SNHLY and CDR2 FYNNEI. The trim removed 6 bases at V and 4 bases at J, leaving 8 bases unmatched. The CDR3 loop reads CASSLPSGGAPDTQYF. The CDR3 nucleotides read TGTGCCAGCAGCCTTCCTAGCGGGGGGGCCCCAGATACGCAGTATTTT.

CDR3 protein: CASSQGTGKEKLFF. In DNA form, the CDR3 reads TGTGCCAGCAGCCAAGGGACAGGGAAAGAAAAACTGTTTTTT. The chain has TRBV4-2 and TRBJ1-4, with 8 bases fitting TRBD1. The CDR3 is 14 amino acids. The V gene end was trimmed by 1 base and the J gene end by 8 bases; junction bases not matched to a gene: 3. Looked up from germline, CDR1 is LGHNA and CDR2 is YNFKEQ.

V is TRBV28 and J is TRBJ1-2; 7 nucleotides agree with TRBD1. The CDR3 contains 15 residues. CDR1 is MDHEN, CDR2 SYDVKM, per germline. V was pared by 4 bases and J by 5 bases, with 10 bases of the junction left unmatched. DNA of the CDR3: TGTGCCAGCAGTTCCGGGGACAGCAAGCGGTATGGCTACACCTTC. This encodes CASSSGDSKRYGYTF.

This chain joins TRBV4-1 and TRBJ2-3; 10 bases are a match to TRBD2. With V trimmed by 0 bases and J by 3 bases, 3 bases remained unmatched. Germline CDR1 is MGHRA and CDR2 is YSYEKL. The CDR3 totals 16 residues. CDR3 region: CASSQEGAGGTDTQYF. CDR3 in DNA: TGCGCCAGCAGCCAAGAGGGAGCGGGGGGGACAGATACGCAGTATTTT.

V usage is TRBV4-3 and J usage is TRBJ2-3; 9 bases are a match to TRBD1. V shed 3 bases, J shed 1 base, and the junction held 2 bases outside the gene matches. The germline gives CDR1 LGHNA, CDR2 YSLEER. This CDR3 has 15 amino acids. Written as DNA, the CDR3 is TGCGCCAGCAGCCACCGGACAGGGGGCACAGATACGCAGTATTTT. Its translation: CASSHRTGGTDTQYF.

The CDR3 reads CASSLVAGNTEAFF. CDR3 sequence (DNA): TGCGCCAGCAGCTTGGTCGCAGGGAACACTGAAGCTTTCTTT. The chain uses TRBV5-1 and TRBJ1-1; D remains ambiguous. Germline CDR1 and CDR2: SGHRS and YFSETQ. CDR3 length: 14 residues. V gave up 0 bases and J gave up 1 base, with 7 bases separating them.